This TCR beta chain was captured by sequencing in a study of blood T cell repertoires in COVID-19. Whole-study context: Italy, Spain and the United States were the sources of the convalescent and acute COVID-19 samples. T cells, B-cell-depleted T cells, or PBMCs supplied cDNA or gDNA.

There are a few counts of this clone. In the original analysis: The authors estimated nucleated cell counts from reference gene primer amplification. Clones were read by immunoSEQ multiplex PCR, and TCRdb kept only the in-frame ones, dropping some. For V, J and clone size, that table is used; D and trimming come from the DNA. This sample has under 100,000 clones; more than 65% occur once, and the top ten carry 20% to 30%. The germline gives CDR1 SNHLY, CDR2 FYNNEI. V dropped 4 bases and J dropped 4; count of bases not matched to a gene: 6. The CDR3 is 14 amino acids. The source of this sequence is a man older than 75 with active or convalescent COVID-19. The chain employs TRBV2 and TRBJ1-2; 7 bases are a match to TRBD1. The sequenced sample was peripheral blood. This CDR3 reads CASSGAGGTYGYTF. The DNA for the CDR3 is TGTGCCAGCAGTGGGGCAGGGGGAACCTATGGCTACACCTTC.